Presented here are 20 T cell receptor beta chains from one specimen sequenced in a study of response to subunit inactivated influenza vaccine. Using its own MiXCR run on the RT-PCR reads, TCRdb lists one record per CDR3 protein. The repertoire holds 490,000 or so distinct CDR3 sequences, with less than 10% as singletons. Sequenced material: PBMCs from blood, taken less than 30 months after vaccination. Receptors originate from a man aged 45 to 70 who received an inactivated influenza vaccine.

The sample holds many counts of this clonotype. The J gene is TRBJ2-5, the V gene TRBV11-2; 9 bases match TRBD2. Germline-derived CDR1 and CDR2 are SGHAT and FQNNGV. The CDR3 covers 16 residues. V dropped 5 bases and J dropped 0; count of bases not matched to a gene: 7. Here the CDR3 reads CASSPRTSVYQETQYF. The CDR3 DNA is TGTGCCAGCAGCCCCCGGACTAGCGTGTACCAAGAGACCCAGTACTTC. The whole variable domain, remainder taken from reference TRBV11-2 and TRBJ2-5, is EAGVAQSPRYKIIEKRQSVAFWCNPISGHATLYWYQQILGQGPKLLIQFQNNGVVDDSQLPKDRFSAERLKGVDSTLKIQPAKLEDSAVYLCASSPRTSVYQETQYFGPGTRLLVL.

This clonotype was found many times. This chain joins TRBV3-1 and TRBJ2-2; 8 bases map to TRBD2. Germline loops: CDR1 LGHDT, CDR2 YNNKEL (reference sequence). This CDR3 spans 16 amino acids. The J segment lost 3 bases and the V segment lost 1 base, leaving 4 bases of the junction unmatched. The CDR3, as DNA: TGTGCCAGCAGCCAAGGAACTAGCGGTTACACCGGGGAGCTGTTTTTT. This translates into CASSQGTSGYTGELFF.

In this sample, this clonotype turned up a few times. Mismatch with germline at one junction end may stem from a read error. This chain connects TRBV7-7 to TRBJ2-1, with a tentative D call TRBD2 (6 bases). The CDR3 spans 13 residues. From germline, CDR1 is SSHAT and CDR2 FNYEAQ (reference sequence). CDR3 in DNA: TGTGCTAGCAGCTTATACGGGGGTGCTGAGCAGTTCTTC. Its protein product is CASSLYGGAEQFF.

In its sample, this clonotype was seen many times. V is TRBV5-6 and J is TRBJ2-1, with D perhaps being TRBD1 or TRBD2 (5 bases each). CDR1 SGHDT and CDR2 YYEEEE come from the germline V gene. The CDR3 is 16 amino acids. Trimming left V 4 bases short and J 1 base short, with 15 bases between. For the CDR3, the DNA is TGTGCCAGCAGCGGTAGGGTGAGGGGTTCCTACAATGAGCAGTTCTTC. Amino acids: CASSGRVRGSYNEQFF.

The chain uses TRBV4-1 and TRBJ2-2; D remains unclear. Germline assignment: CDR1 MGHRA and CDR2 YSYEKL. The germline V and J ends were trimmed by 2 bases and 1 base, with 11 bases remaining between them. This CDR3 spans 16 amino acids. CDR3 DNA: TGCGCCAGCAGCCAATTGCCGCAAGTGAACACCGGGGAGCTGTTTTTT. It yields the protein CASSQLPQVNTGELFF.

There are a few counts of this clonotype. J is TRBJ2-1 and V is TRBV28, with unresolved D. The germline gives CDR1 MDHEN, CDR2 SYDVKM. V lost 2 bases and J lost 3, with 17 bases in between. The CDR3 loop spans 17 amino acids. The CDR3 reads CASSLRFRISFYNEQFF. The CDR3 nucleotides are TGTGCCAGCAGTTTAAGATTCCGGATCTCGTTCTACAATGAGCAGTTCTTC. The whole variable domain, remainder taken from reference TRBV28 and TRBJ2-1, is DVKVTQSSRYLVKRTGEKVFLECVQDMDHENMFWYRQDPGLGLRLIYFSYDVKMKEKGDIPEGYSVSREKKERFSLILESASTNQTSMYLCASSLRFRISFYNEQFFGPGTRLTVL.

In its sample, this clonotype was seen a few times. The gene calls are TRBV4-1 and TRBJ2-6; 8 positions agree with TRBD1. The junction had 12 bases not matched to a gene; V was cut back by 0 bases and J by 2 bases. The CDR3 runs 20 residues. Germline values: CDR1 MGHRA, CDR2 YSYEKL. CDR3 sequence (DNA): TGCGCCAGCAGCCAAGATCTGGGGACAGGAAGTTTAGCTGGGGCCAACGTCCTGACTTTC. Translated, it gives CASSQDLGTGSLAGANVLTF.

The table lists this clonotype with many counts. This sequence joins TRBV5-1 and TRBJ2-5; D tentatively reads TRBD1 or TRBD2 (5 bases each). The CDR3 totals 15 residues. V was trimmed by 5 bases and J by 4 bases, leaving 18 bases between them. Per germline, CDR1 SGHRS and CDR2 YFSETQ. This CDR3 is CASRLTGGLRETQYF. Here the CDR3 DNA reads TGCGCCAGCAGACTGACTGGGGGTCTAAGAGAGACCCAGTACTTC.

The CDR3 DNA is TGTGCCAGCAGCTTCCGCACCGACAATGAGCAGTTCTTC. It yields the protein CASSFRTDNEQFF. The J gene is TRBJ2-1, the V gene TRBV7-8; D is unresolved. The CDR3 covers 13 residues. The V and J ends lost 3 bases and 5 bases respectively, with 8 bases between them. The germline gives CDR1 SGHVS, CDR2 FQNEAQ.

The chain is built from TRBV20-1 and TRBJ1-4; 7 bases line up with TRBD1. Germline CDR1 and CDR2: DFQATT and SNEGSKA (reference sequence). J was trimmed by 8 bases and V by 5 bases; bases with no gene match: 11. CDR3 length: 14 amino acids. CDR3 DNA: TGCAGTGCTCGTAGGGGGACAGCACGCGAAAAACTGTTTTTT. This encodes CSARRGTAREKLFF.

This chain connects TRBV7-6 to TRBJ2-7; unclear D gene. Between the trimmed V and J ends, which lost 2 bases and 5 bases, there was a span of 13 bases. The CDR3 totals 14 residues. The germline gives CDR1 SGHVS, CDR2 FNYEAQ. The CDR3 DNA follows: TGTGCCAGCAGCTTACGCCCGGGTCCGAACGAGCAGTACTTC. Protein sequence: CASSLRPGPNEQYF.

In this sample, this clonotype turned up a few times. V usage is TRBV7-9 and J usage is TRBJ2-7; 9 bases fit TRBD2. The trim removed 4 bases at V and 3 bases at J, leaving 4 bases unmatched. The CDR3 runs 14 residues. Germline V lookup: CDR1 SEHNR, CDR2 FQNEAQ (reference sequence). CDR3 sequence: CASSSSSGVYEQYF. CDR3 bases: TGTGCCAGCAGCTCCTCTAGCGGGGTCTACGAGCAGTACTTC.

The genes are TRBV6-2 or TRBV6-3 and TRBJ1-6; 7 positions match TRBD1. The CDR3 contains 16 residues. Per germline, CDR1 MNHEY and CDR2 SVGEGT. V dropped 6 bases and J dropped 10; count of bases not matched to a gene: 15. Written as DNA, the CDR3 is TGTGCCAGCAGCCTTACCTCCGGGACAGAGGGATCACCCCTCCACTTT. It codes for CASSLTSGTEGSPLHF.

This clonotype was counted many times. The CDR3, as DNA: TGTGCCAGCAGTGAAGCGGACGGAGAAAACATTCAGTACTTC. Translation: CASSEADGENIQYF. J is TRBJ2-4 and V is TRBV2; D is unclear. This CDR3 has 14 amino acids. Trimming stripped 0 bases from V and 5 bases from J, with 8 bases between. Germline V gene data show CDR1 as SNHLY and CDR2 as FYNNEI.

This clonotype was recorded many times. The chain has TRBV20-1 and TRBJ2-1; 10 nucleotides agree with TRBD2. Germline-derived CDR1 and CDR2 are DFQATT and SNEGSKA (reference sequence). V shed 6 bases, J shed 4 bases, and the junction held 9 bases outside the gene matches. The CDR3 covers 15 residues. The CDR3 spells CSAPTPGLAYNEQFF. CDR3 coding DNA: TGCAGTGCCCCAACGCCGGGACTAGCGTACAATGAGCAGTTCTTC.

The chain couples TRBV6-1 to TRBJ2-3; D might be TRBD2 (6 bases). This CDR3 is built from 14 residues. V shed 6 bases and J shed 2 bases, with 12 bases lying between them. CDR1 and CDR2 from the germline V gene are MNHNS and SASEGT. The CDR3 DNA follows: TGTGCCAGCAGGGGGACTTTAGACACAGATACGCAGTATTTT. The encoded protein is CASRGTLDTDTQYF.

Ten or more counts support this clonotype. The chain has TRBV5-1 and TRBJ1-1; 8 bases match TRBD1. The CDR3 is 14 residues long. From germline, CDR1 is SGHRS and CDR2 YFSETQ. The ends lost 2 bases at V and 5 bases at J; junction bases unmatched: 5. The chain's CDR3 is CASSFQGASTEAFF. CDR3 DNA: TGCGCCAGCAGCTTTCAGGGGGCGAGTACTGAAGCTTTCTTT.

The sample holds many counts of this clonotype. The chain recombines TRBV6-2 or TRBV6-3 with TRBJ1-1; a possible D gene is TRBD1 (6 bases). Per the germline V gene, CDR1 is MNHEY and CDR2 is SVGEGT. The V gene lost 5 bases and the J gene lost 5 bases, with 18 bases spanning the gap. The CDR3 sequence is 15 residues long. The chain's CDR3 is CASSRSRDTPTEAFF. The CDR3 DNA follows: TGTGCCAGCAGTAGAAGCCGGGACACCCCGACTGAAGCTTTCTTT.

The J gene is TRBJ2-7, the V gene TRBV4-2, with 10 bases matching TRBD2. Germline V lookup: CDR1 LGHNA, CDR2 YNFKEQ. After removal of 0 bases from V and 1 base from J, the junction contained 9 bases not matched to a gene. The CDR3 is 18 amino acids. The CDR3 sequence: CASSQDPSGSTSSYEQYF. The CDR3 DNA sequence: TGTGCCAGCAGCCAAGACCCTAGCGGGAGTACATCATCCTACGAGCAGTACTTC.

In this sample, this clonotype turned up many times. The chain carries TRBV4-3 and TRBJ1-2; 9 bases line up with TRBD1. Looked up from germline, CDR1 is LGHNA and CDR2 is YSLEER. The CDR3 is made up of 17 amino acids. The V gene end was trimmed by 3 bases and the J gene end by 0 bases; junction bases not matched to a gene: 8. CDR3 nucleotides: TGCGCCAGCAGCCAGGATCTGAGACAGGGGGCTAACTATGGCTACACCTTC. Its translation is CASSQDLRQGANYGYTF.